These 23 T cell receptor beta chains were sequenced from one sample in a study of identical twins (dated by TCRdb to the mid-2010s). Library construction relied on 5' RACE. Sequenced using an Illumina HiSeq 2000. TCRdb passed the public sequencing reads through fastp at Q25 and MiXCR, retaining productive beta sequences. Every entry covers one CDR3 protein and lists the most common genes and DNA from its rows. The sample profile shows 500,000 to 600,000 distinct CDR3 sequences; roughly a fifth of them were found once. Jointly, the top ten make up roughly 0.9% of the sample. This sample was shared with a second study, whose subject was T cells expressing NK-cell markers.

What was sequenced was CD4+ T cells sorted from blood. The receptors were sampled from a woman younger than 35 in good health.

This sequence joins TRBV4-2 and TRBJ2-7, with 8 bases that match TRBD2. CDR3 size: 16 residues. Germline V gene data show CDR1 as LGHNA and CDR2 as YNFKEQ. Trimming removed 0 bases from V and 4 bases from J; junction bases left unmatched: 8. CDR3 protein: CASSQDGGGSDYEQYF. As DNA, the CDR3 is TGTGCCAGCAGCCAAGATGGCGGGGGGTCAGATTACGAGCAGTACTTC.

This clonotype occurred a few times. V gene TRBV5-1 combines with J gene TRBJ2-2, with D hard to call. V lost 4 bases to trimming and J lost 3 bases, with 7 bases between them. CDR1 and CDR2 (germline): SGHRS, YFSETQ. This CDR3 is built from 13 residues. The CDR3 bases are TGCGCCAGCAGCGTTCTTGACACCGGGGAGCTGTTTTTT. This codes for CASSVLDTGELFF.

The chain combines TRBV10-3 with TRBJ1-6, with 9 nucleotides matching TRBD1. The V segment lost 6 bases and the J segment 8 bases; nucleotides outside the gene matches: 5. Germline V gene sequence: CDR1 ENHRY, CDR2 SYGVKD. CDR3 length: 14 residues. CDR3 in amino acids: CAISRTGEDSPLHF. CDR3 coding DNA: TGTGCCATCAGCAGGACAGGGGAAGATTCACCCCTCCACTTT.

This chain connects TRBV7-2 to TRBJ1-5; no reliable D call. This CDR3 comprises 16 residues. Germline CDR1 reads SGHTA; CDR2 reads FQGNSA. Trimming removed 2 bases at V and 4 bases at J, with 15 bases between. The chain's CDR3 is CASSLLGTSSNQPQHF. In nucleotides, the CDR3 is TGTGCCAGCAGCTTATTGGGCACCTCTTCGAATCAGCCCCAGCATTTT.

The chain employs TRBV20-1 and TRBJ2-1, with D perhaps matching TRBD2 (6 bases). The CDR3 has 13 residues. The ends were cut back, 3 bases at V and 6 bases at J, with 12 bases in the middle. Germline-derived CDR1 and CDR2 are DFQATT and SNEGSKA (reference sequence). CDR3 sequence: CSASSLAGNEQFF. CDR3 sequence (DNA): TGCAGTGCTAGCTCACTAGCAGGCAATGAGCAGTTCTTC.

This clonotype was seen more than once but under ten times. V is TRBV20-1 and J is TRBJ2-7; 9 bases agree with TRBD1. The CDR3 has 13 amino acids. Trimming took 5 bases from V and 3 from J; bases not matched to a gene: 5. CDR1 DFQATT and CDR2 SNEGSKA come from the germline V gene (reference sequence). In DNA form, the CDR3 reads TGCAGTGCTCGGGACAGGGAACTCTACGAGCAGTACTTC. Translated, it gives CSARDRELYEQYF.

This chain uses TRBV20-1 with TRBJ1-6; TRBD1 matches 9 bases. The CDR3 covers 14 residues. V trimming: 1 base; J trimming: 9 bases; junction bases outside the gene matches: 4. Looked up from germline, CDR1 is DFQATT and CDR2 is SNEGSKA (reference sequence). The DNA for the CDR3 is TGCAGTGCTAGAGGGGGACAGGGTCTTTCACCCCTCCACTTT. Its translation is CSARGGQGLSPLHF.

This chain joins TRBV9 and TRBJ2-1, with D uncertain. In germline, CDR1 is SGDLS, CDR2 YYNGEE. Trimming removed 0 bases at V and 7 bases at J, with 8 bases between. This CDR3 has 13 amino acids. This chain's CDR3 is CASSVGIINEQFF. The CDR3 coding sequence is TGTGCCAGCAGCGTAGGAATTATTAATGAGCAGTTCTTC.

This clonotype was seen only once. This chain uses TRBV3-1 with TRBJ2-2; possible D gene TRBD1, 5 bases. V shed 4 bases and J shed 4 bases, with 10 bases lying between them. CDR1 and CDR2 (germline): LGHDT, YNNKEL (reference sequence). The CDR3 has 14 residues. For the CDR3, the DNA is TGTGCCAGCAGCCCCCGGACAAGCACCGGGGAGCTGTTTTTT. Translation: CASSPRTSTGELFF.

This clonotype was seen a handful of times. V and J are TRBV12-3 or TRBV12-4 and TRBJ2-7, with 8 bases lining up with TRBD1. Unmatched junction bases numbered 6, after V lost 5 bases and J lost 6 bases. The CDR3 runs to 13 residues. The CDR3 protein is CASSLETGAEQYF. The CDR3 DNA is TGTGCCAGCAGTCTCGAGACAGGGGCCGAGCAGTACTTC.

In its sample, this clonotype was seen a few times. The chain uses TRBV6-5 and TRBJ2-6; TRBD2 matches 8 bases. V gave up 4 bases and J gave up 4 bases; unmatched junction bases: 9. CDR1 is MNHEY, CDR2 SVGAGI, per germline. CDR3 length equals 17 residues. The CDR3 loop reads CASSFTSGGLGANVLTF. CDR3 in DNA: TGTGCCAGCAGTTTTACTAGCGGCGGTCTAGGGGCCAACGTCCTGACTTTC.

The chain has TRBV7-6 and TRBJ2-1; possible D gene TRBD2, 6 bases. The length of the CDR3 is 13 residues. The V and J ends lost 2 bases and 9 bases respectively, with 11 bases between them. Germline V CDR1 and CDR2: SGHVS, FNYEAQ. Here the CDR3 reads CASSLWGDREQFF. The CDR3 nucleotides read TGTGCCAGCAGCTTATGGGGGGATCGTGAGCAGTTCTTC.

This clonotype came up a few times. This rearrangement joins TRBV10-3 to TRBJ2-5, with D perhaps assigned TRBD1 or TRBD2 (5 bases each). This CDR3 has 13 amino acids. The germline gives CDR1 ENHRY, CDR2 SYGVKD. With 6 bases removed from V and 5 bases from J, the gap between germline ends came to 13 bases. This CDR3 reads CAISGARGETQYF. The CDR3 DNA reads as TGTGCCATCAGCGGGGCTCGCGGGGAGACCCAGTACTTC.

This sequence joins TRBV20-1 and TRBJ2-7; TRBD2 agrees at 15 bases. Trimming removed 2 bases from V and 6 bases from J; junction bases left unmatched: 8. Germline CDR1 and CDR2: DFQATT and SNEGSKA (reference sequence). The CDR3 has 16 amino acids. The CDR3 region has the DNA TGCAGTGCTAGACAACCGGGACTAGCGGGAGGAAGCGAGCAGTACTTC. It encodes CSARQPGLAGGSEQYF.

A word on this clonotype: At one of its ends the junction is not consistent with the germline gene, which may arise from a read error. CDR3 loop: CAGSTGQGHTEAFF. The CDR3 DNA is TGCGCCGGCAGCACCGGACAGGGCCACACTGAAGCTTTCTTT. V and J are TRBV5-1 and TRBJ1-1; 8 bases align to TRBD1. The germline CDR1 and CDR2 sequences are SGHRS and YFSETQ. This CDR3 has 14 amino acids.

This chain joins TRBV7-9 and TRBJ1-1; 7 bases agree with TRBD1. The CDR3 length is 14 residues. The junction had 11 bases not matched to a gene; V was cut back by 6 bases and J by 7 bases. The germline V gene encodes CDR1 SEHNR and CDR2 FQNEAQ (reference sequence). CDR3 in amino acids: CASSTQGKGIEAFF. CDR3 nucleotide sequence: TGTGCCAGCAGTACACAGGGGAAGGGGATTGAAGCTTTCTTT.

The table lists this clonotype with a few counts. The chain uses TRBV12-3 or TRBV12-4 and TRBJ2-1; TRBD2 is a possible D gene (5 bases). Trimming removed 0 bases at V and 2 bases at J, with 17 bases between. This CDR3 region has 18 residues. CDR3 region: CASSLARGLPGAYNEQFF. The CDR3 coding sequence is TGTGCCAGCAGTTTAGCGCGAGGACTCCCTGGGGCCTACAATGAGCAGTTCTTC.

This clonotype was detected only a few times. The chain joins TRBV6-1 to TRBJ1-4; D perhaps matches TRBD1 (5 bases). V was trimmed by 4 bases and J by 11 bases, leaving 14 bases between them. Germline V gene data show CDR1 as MNHNS and CDR2 as SASEGT. The length of the CDR3 is 13 residues. The CDR3 sequence is CASSGDVRGKLFF. The CDR3 DNA reads TGTGCCAGCAGTGGGGACGTCCGGGGCAAACTGTTTTTT.

This clonotype showed up just a few times. The CDR3 spells CASKSDGEKLFF. The CDR3 DNA reads as TGTGCCAGCAAATCGGATGGCGAAAAACTGTTTTTT. The rearrangement links TRBV2 to TRBJ1-4, with D unresolved. Germline loops: CDR1 SNHLY, CDR2 FYNNEI. The CDR3 consists of 12 residues. V was trimmed by 7 bases and J by 8 bases, leaving 11 bases between them. The variable domain in full, with the rest retrieved from reference TRBV2 and TRBJ1-4, is EPEVTQTPSHQVTQMGQEVILRCVPISNHLYFYWYRQILGQKVEFLVSFYNNEISEKSEIFDDQFSVERPDGSNFTLKIRSTKLEDSAMYFCASKSDGEKLFFGSGTQLSVL.

V usage is TRBV7-2 and J usage is TRBJ2-7, with unresolved D. The CDR3 covers 14 residues. Between the trimmed V and J ends, which lost 2 bases and 0 bases, there was a span of 8 bases. Germline lookup yields CDR1 SGHTA and CDR2 FQGNSA. The CDR3, as DNA: TGTGCCAGCAGCTTAAGATACAGCTCCTACGAGCAGTACTTC. Amino acids: CASSLRYSSYEQYF. The entire variable domain, with the rest obtained from reference TRBV7-2 and TRBJ2-7, is as follows: GAGVSQSPSNKVTEKGKDVELRCDPISGHTALYWYRQSLGQGLEFLIYFQGNSAPDKSGLPSDRFSAERTGGSVSTLTIQRTQQEDSAVYLCASSLRYSSYEQYFGPGTRLTVT.

The chain is built from TRBV12-3 or TRBV12-4 and TRBJ2-1; 12 positions match TRBD2. CDR3 length: 14 residues. Losses at the gene ends were 10 bases for V and 8 bases for J; bases not matched to a gene: 9. CDR3 sequence (DNA): TGTGCCACCCAACTAGCGGGAGGAACAGATGAGCAGTTCTTC. It yields the protein CATQLAGGTDEQFF.

This sequence joins TRBV5-8 and TRBJ2-3, with D unresolved. This CDR3 region has 13 residues. Germline-derived CDR1 and CDR2 are SGHTS and YDEGEE. With 6 bases removed from V and 0 bases from J, the gap between germline ends came to 8 bases. The CDR3 nucleotides read TGTGCCAGCAACATTCAAAGCACAGATACGCAGTATTTT. It is translated as CASNIQSTDTQYF.

The chain combines TRBV2 with TRBJ1-5, with no clear D. V lost 7 bases and J 0 bases, leaving 7 bases between the germline ends. Germline CDR1 SNHLY, CDR2 FYNNEI. The CDR3 has 13 residues. The CDR3 DNA sequence: TGTGCCAGCAATGGGGATAGCAATCAGCCCCAGCATTTT. It translates to CASNGDSNQPQHF.